This T cell receptor beta chain was profiled in a study of siplizumab effects on memory and regulatory T cells (dated by TCRdb to 2018 to 2020). In terms of the full investigation: The study looked at the effect of siplizumab, an anti-CD2 antibody, on alloreactive T-cell subsets in allogeneic mixed lymphocyte reactions made from human PBMCs. On the study overall, not on this receptor specifically: Because sequences below about 10^-5 frequency were poorly captured, only a minor fraction of alloreactive clones could be mapped to unstimulated subsets. Siplizumab significantly lowered the cumulative frequency of alloreactive sequences that could be traced to unstimulated CD4+ memory T cells. Unstimulated naive T cells appeared more diverse than memory T cells, and naive cells seemed to contribute substantially to the alloresponse. No functional confirmation was obtained for the suppressive function of proliferating Tregs from siplizumab cultures. In reactions with siplizumab, an average of roughly 70% of mappable alloreactive CD4+ clones were Treg-derived, compared with 25% to 30% in control reactions. A naive or memory phenotype could not be assigned to roughly 80-97% of proliferating CD4+ or CD8+ clones.

V is shortened by 3 bases, J by 5 bases, and the region joining them spans 7 bases. Reading from cysteine to phenylalanine, the CDR3 counts 13 amino acids. Solely the CDR3 DNA is kept, with 39 bases framed from the first base. CDR1 SEHNR and CDR2 FQNEAQ are derived from the germline V gene (reference sequence). Details on this clone: Its antigen remains unidentified. It has no much larger one-base neighbor in the sample; base qualities were not kept.

The library was produced with the immunoSEQ multiplex PCR assay. The deep sequencing platform assayed about 10^5 TCR templates per sample. Genomic DNA extracted from sorted T cells was the material used for TCRbeta CDR3 sequencing. On the study's bioinformatics: The R programming language was used for clonal analysis of the TCRbeta CDR3 data. Comparing unstimulated samples against CFSE-low samples taken after the reaction was how alloreactive CD4+ and CD8+ clones were defined. Regulatory or non-regulatory origin was assigned to alloreactive CD4+ clones by matching of sequences to sorted unstimulated Treg and non-Treg repertoires. This immuneACCESS table, as held by TCRdb, lists in-frame sequences with V and J called but not all clones. Of the missing ones, under half trace to an unresolved V gene in checked studies; the others have no known cause. The V and J calls and the clone size are those of that table, but D and trimming were determined from the DNA. This sample holds approximately 100,000 clones; over 85% were observed only once. The top ten constitute over 0.15% of the sample.

Sorted unstimulated T cells and proliferating T cells recovered from mixed lymphocyte reactions were subjected to TCRbeta CDR3 sequencing. Fresh whole blood from nine to ten HLA-typed healthy donors was used as the source from which PBMCs were isolated. To map where alloreactive clones came from, unstimulated CD4+ non-regulatory T cells were FACS-sorted. Recombination connected TRBV7-9 to TRBJ2-2, with the identity of the D gene unclear. Sequenced sample: non-Treg CD4+ T cells sorted from blood. The cell subset or site label, as the study defines it: FACS-sorted unstimulated CD4+ non-regulatory T cells. The receptor's source is a human donor in good health. The nucleotide sequence is given as TGTGCCAGCAGCTTGACGACAACCGGGGAGCTGTTTTTT. Its amino acids are CASSLTTTGELFF.